This T cell receptor beta chain was retrieved from a study of OX40 agonist ivuxolimab in advanced cancers. As for the study in general: Every 2 weeks, patients received ivuxolimab intravenously, dosed at 0.01 to 10 mg/kg.

In the case of this clone: Its antigen is not identified.

CDR3 length: 14 residues. Trimming took off 0 bases at V and 0 bases at J, with 4 bases between the two ends. CDR1 and CDR2 (germline): LNHNV, YYDKDF (reference sequence). A history of autoimmune disease or systemic immunosuppression excluded patients. The timepoints at which blood was sampled were baseline, cycle 4 day 1, and cycle 7 day 1. TCRdb's table, derived via immunoSEQ multiplex PCR, lists solely in-frame clones and lacks some. The sample lists over 100,000 clones, 90% seen once, with 1.1% in the top ten. Study-wide results and limits: The 0.1-3.0 mg/kg partial responders had among the lowest clonal expansion.

The receptor was derived from an adult with an advanced solid tumor such as melanoma, head and neck, liver or kidney cancer. The chain uses TRBV15 and TRBJ2-3, with unresolved D. The source was CD4+ or CD8+ T cells sorted from blood, collected in a trial of the OX40 agonist ivuxolimab. CDR3 loop: CATSRDTSTDTQYF. Here the CDR3 DNA reads TGTGCCACCAGCAGAGACACTAGCACAGATACGCAGTATTTT.